A selection of T cell receptor beta chains follows, all from one sample in a study of CXCR3-negative and CXCR3-positive naive CD8 T cells. From its re-call of the 5' RACE reads, TCRdb lists each CDR3 protein once, without DNA. The sample's table shows tens of thousands of distinct CDR3 sequences. The sequenced sample consisted of naive CXCR3+ CD8+ T cells from blood. The receptor set was obtained from a human donor in good health. Some clones in this sample may be carry-over from other donors' samples. Both conserved end residues are part of each CDR3. Where a row states a size, it is once, few, many or the class of an expanded clone; other rows omit it.

- TRBJ2-1 TRBV5-6 CASSLGIRGDEQFF
- TRBJ2-7 TRBV7-3 CASRGRGYTLYEQYF
- TRBJ2-7 TRBV7-6 CASSTLAGGSYEQYF
- TRBJ2-1 TRBV20-1 CSALAGGLASYNEQFF
- TRBJ1-2 TRBV6-6 CASSYSGQPPLGYTF
- TRBJ1-6 TRBV15 CATSSDGDNSPLHF
- TRBJ2-3 TRBV4-1 CASSQEALPADTQYF
- TRBJ2-1 TRBV28 CASSSGLAGDSYNEQFF
- TRBJ2-2 TRBV7-6 CASSLVDSIKNTGELFF
- TRBJ2-7 TRBV19 CASSSGTTSPEEQYF
- TRBJ1-1 TRBV7-9 CASSWGQEGEDTEAFF
- TRBJ1-6 TRBV28 CASRPPWRNSPLHF
- TRBJ1-3 TRBV2 CASEPSSGNTIYF
- TRBJ1-5 TRBV19 CASSMGTGAYSNQPQHF
- TRBJ2-7 TRBV7-2 CASSPGSGVSFYEQYF
- TRBJ2-2 TRBV10-3 CAISPSDPRTGELFF
- TRBJ2-7 TRBV28 CASTQGDYEQYF
- TRBJ1-1 TRBV12-3/TRBV12-4 CASSFRQGYTEAFF
- TRBJ2-1 TRBV10-3 CAISGGETRTRGEQFF
- TRBJ2-1 TRBV20-1 CSATGTTDREQFF
- TRBJ2-7 TRBV28 CASSLSSDGYEQYF
- TRBJ2-1 TRBV28 CASSPGRGAYNEQFF
- TRBJ1-4 TRBV27 CASSLSSATNEKLFF
- TRBJ1-2 TRBV19 CASSGQGFALHNYGYTF
- TRBJ2-7 TRBV29-1 CSAGLAGDTHEQYF
- TRBJ2-1 TRBV6-2/TRBV6-3 CASDQGVSYNEQFF
- TRBJ1-1 TRBV30 CAWTGQGMHDTEAFF
- TRBJ2-7 TRBV19 CASSSGWHEQYF
- TRBJ1-5 TRBV5-1 CASSADGTSLQPQHF
- TRBJ2-7 TRBV19 CATMLASGPYEQYF
- TRBJ2-1 TRBV27 CASSFERSSYNEQFF
- TRBJ2-7 TRBV29-1 CSVEEGSGMPYEQYF
- TRBJ2-7 TRBV7-6 CASSLVDQAYEQYF
- TRBJ2-1 TRBV7-8 CASSLETSGGLNEQFF
- TRBJ1-3 TRBV21-1 CASSKGTAYSGNTIYF
- TRBJ2-7 TRBV9 CASSEGDLRYEQYF
- TRBJ2-1 TRBV7-6 CASSFLGYTGQKEQFF
- TRBJ1-5 TRBV24-1 CATGGDTHQPQHF
- TRBJ2-2 TRBV2 CATLGLADTGELFF
- TRBJ2-5 TRBV4-3 CASSQAYVTSGISETQYF
- TRBJ2-6 TRBV5-1 CASSLVGTGGQGANVLTF
- TRBJ2-7 TRBV7-6 CASSSETSGDYEQYF
- TRBJ2-7 TRBV6-2/TRBV6-3 CASSFRTGAYEQYF
- TRBJ2-1 TRBV11-2 CAGQPTGGNEQFF
- TRBJ2-7 TRBV15 CATSRPGQWSEQYF
- TRBJ1-2 TRBV28 CASGTYPNYGYTF
- TRBJ1-2 TRBV12-5 CASGLVLQGGEYGYTF
- TRBJ1-6 TRBV15 CATSISPSYNSPLHF
- TRBJ2-3 TRBV2 CASTGKGHFYF
- TRBJ2-7 TRBV29-1 CSVEGTEPYEQYF
- TRBJ2-1 TRBV4-3 CASSPGESSYNEQLF
- TRBJ2-1 TRBV3-1 CASSTSVRRTAYNEQFF
- TRBJ2-1 TRBV6-6 CASSPGTIGVEEQFF
- TRBJ1-2 TRBV14 CASSQERGANYGYTF
- TRBJ2-7 TRBV20-1 CSVGFQGIVYEQYF
- TRBJ2-1 TRBV29-1 CSVEGFDREGNEQFF
- TRBJ2-5 TRBV12-3/TRBV12-4 CASSRGGRAQYF
medium-sized TRBJ1-6 TRBV7-3 CASSSTGGAGSPLHF